The rows below give T cell receptor beta chains drawn from one sample of a study of blood T cell repertoires in COVID-19. The protocol was immunoSEQ multiplex PCR, while the TCRdb copy is restricted to in-frame clones and leaves out a portion. The sample carries about 140,000 clones, around nine tenths recorded once. The source material was peripheral blood. The receptors here all came from a man aged 55 to 70 with active or convalescent COVID-19. CDR3s include the opening cysteine and the closing phenylalanine or tryptophan. The order of the fields is J gene, D gene, V gene, clone size, CDR3 DNA, CDR3 protein. The D gene is left open where the match is weak. A row's size may be missing; if present it is once, few, many or a size class.

TRBJ1-1 | NA | TRBV23-1 | NA | TGCGCCAGCAAGGAGGAGAACACTGAAGCTTTCTTT | CASKEENTEAFF
TRBJ1-1 | NA | TRBV29-1 | once | TGCAGCGTTGAAAAGGGGCTTGGCAGCGCTGAAGCTTTCTTT | CSVEKGLGSAEAFF
TRBJ2-3 | TRBD2 | TRBV9 | NA | TGTGCCAGCAGCGTAGCTCCGGGAGGGCCCACAGATACGCAGTATTTT | CASSVAPGGPTDTQYF
TRBJ1-5 | NA | TRBV6-1 | few | TGTGCCAGCAGTGAAGGCCGAACACCTAATCAGCCCCAGCATTTT | CASSEGRTPNQPQHF
TRBJ2-4 | NA | TRBV29-1 | NA | TGCAGCGTTGAAGTTAGAGCCCGGGCCAAAAACATTCAGTACTTC | CSVEVRARAKNIQYF
TRBJ1-3 | TRBD1 | TRBV7-6 | NA | TGTGCCAGCAGCTCGAGAGGACAGGGAATTCTCGTCTCTGGAAACACCATATATTTT | CASSSRGQGILVSGNTIYF
TRBJ2-7 | NA | TRBV7-3 | NA | TGTGCCAGCAGCCACACAGGGAACGAGCAGTACTTC | CASSHTGNEQYF
TRBJ2-1 | NA | TRBV27 | NA | TGTGCCAGCAGTCCTGTTACTAGGGACTTCGGAGATTACAATGAGCAGTTCTTC | CASSPVTRDFGDYNEQFF
TRBJ2-2 | TRBD1 | TRBV5-1 | NA | TGCGCCAGCAGCTTAAGGGGGCTCACCGGGGAGCTGTTTTTT | CASSLRGLTGELFF
TRBJ2-1 | TRBD1 | TRBV14 | NA | TGTGCCAGTCAGGGGGCTGTAGACAATGAGCAGTTCTTC | CASQGAVDNEQFF
TRBJ1-2 | NA | TRBV7-2 | NA | TGTGCCAGCAGCTCTGGGGACAAAGCCTATGGCTACACCTTC | CASSSGDKAYGYTF
TRBJ2-5 | NA | TRBV11-2 | NA | TGTGCCAGCAGCTTAGGTCCAGGGGTGGAGACCCAGTACTTC | CASSLGPGVETQYF
TRBJ1-1 | NA | TRBV28 | NA | TGTGCCAGCAGTACCACGGGACTCCCGAACACTGAAGCTTTCTTT | CASSTTGLPNTEAFF
TRBJ2-5 | TRBD2 | TRBV29-1 | NA | TGCAGCCTTATTAGCGGGACCGCAGGGACCCAGTACTTC | CSLISGTAGTQYF
TRBJ2-2 | TRBD2 | TRBV5-4 | NA | TGTGCCAGCAGCTTGGCTAGCGGGGGTCTCGGGGAGCTGTTTTTT | CASSLASGGLGELFF
TRBJ2-5 | NA | TRBV29-1 | NA | TGCAGCGTAAGAGAAGAGACCCAGTACTTC | CSVREETQYF
TRBJ2-7 | NA | TRBV18 | NA | TGTGCCAGCTCACCAGGGGCCCTCGAGCAGTACTTC | CASSPGALEQYF
TRBJ1-2 | NA | TRBV14 | NA | TGTGCCAGCAGCCTTACCGGGACACCTTATGGCTACACCTTC | CASSLTGTPYGYTF
TRBJ1-5 | NA | TRBV18 | NA | TGTGCCAGCTCACCACCAGGGGCTGGGAGCAATCAGCCCCAGCATTTT | CASSPPGAGSNQPQHF
TRBJ1-5 | NA | TRBV2 | NA | TGTGCCAGCAGTGAACTCCCGGCGGGAAATAGCAATCAGCCCCAGCATTTT | CASSELPAGNSNQPQHF
TRBJ2-7 | NA | TRBV28 | NA | TGTGCCAGCAGTTTATCCAGGGGTGGCGAGCAGTACTTC | CASSLSRGGEQYF
TRBJ1-2 | NA | TRBV9 | NA | TGTGCCAGCAGCGGCAAGGAAGGGAGGGGCTACACCTTC | CASSGKEGRGYTF
TRBJ2-7 | TRBD2 | TRBV15 | NA | TGTGCCACCAGCAGAGATAGGCTAGCGGGAGGGGCGCAGTACTTC | CATSRDRLAGGAQYF
TRBJ2-7 | TRBD2 | TRBV3-1/TRBV3-2 | NA | TGTGCCAGCAGCCAAATCGTACCGGTTGGACTAGCGGGAGGCTACGAGCAGTACTTC | CASSQIVPVGLAGGYEQYF
TRBJ2-7 | NA | TRBV11-2 | NA | TGTGCCAGCAGCTTCGACCCAGGGTTGCAGTACGAGCAGTACTTC | CASSFDPGLQYEQYF
TRBJ2-7 | TRBD2 | TRBV19 | NA | TGTGCCAGTAGTATCACTAGCGACTCCTACGAGCAGTACTTC | CASSITSDSYEQYF